This paragraph covers one T cell receptor (beta chain) sequence. Antigen unknown. One end of the junction does not line up with germline, which may come from a read error. These data originate in a study of CD8+CD57+ T cells in acquired aplastic anemia. Study-wide results and caveats: Found in both controls and patients were around 31 CD8+ CDR3 sequences.

Profiling of TCR beta VDJ combinations and CDR3 sequences used genomic DNA as template. One entry per CDR3 protein results from TCRdb running MiXCR on the reads. The data contain 400,000 to 500,000 distinct CDR3 sequences, around 72% of them singletons. The CDR3 sequence is 15 residues long. Germline lookup yields CDR1 SGHRS and CDR2 YFSETQ. This chain connects TRBV5-1 to TRBJ2-2; either TRBD1 or TRBD2 may fit D (5 bases each). This receptor was obtained from a human donor in good health, serving as a control. Sequencing was done on a sample of sorted CD4+, CD8+, or CD8+CD57+ T cells (not recorded which) from PBMCs. The CDR3 DNA reads as TGTGCCAGCAGCTGGGGGACCCGATCCTCCGGGGAGCTGTTTTTT. This encodes CASSWGTRSSGELFF.